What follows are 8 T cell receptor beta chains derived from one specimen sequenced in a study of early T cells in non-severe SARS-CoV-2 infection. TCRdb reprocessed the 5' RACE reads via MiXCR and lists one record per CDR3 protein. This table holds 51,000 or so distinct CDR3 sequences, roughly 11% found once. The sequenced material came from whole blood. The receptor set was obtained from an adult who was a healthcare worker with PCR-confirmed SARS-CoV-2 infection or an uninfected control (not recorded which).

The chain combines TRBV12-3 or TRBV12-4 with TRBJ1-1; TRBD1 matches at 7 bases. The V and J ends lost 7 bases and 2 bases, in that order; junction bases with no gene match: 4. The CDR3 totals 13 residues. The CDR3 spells CASTRQGNTEAFF. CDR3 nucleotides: TGTGCCAGCACCAGACAGGGAAACACTGAAGCTTTCTTT.

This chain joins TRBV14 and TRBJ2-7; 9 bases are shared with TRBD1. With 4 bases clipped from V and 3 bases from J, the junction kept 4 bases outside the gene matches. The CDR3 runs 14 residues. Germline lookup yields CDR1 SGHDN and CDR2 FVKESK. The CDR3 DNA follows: TGTGCCAGCAGCCTGGACAGGGGAAGCTACGAGCAGTACTTC. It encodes CASSLDRGSYEQYF.

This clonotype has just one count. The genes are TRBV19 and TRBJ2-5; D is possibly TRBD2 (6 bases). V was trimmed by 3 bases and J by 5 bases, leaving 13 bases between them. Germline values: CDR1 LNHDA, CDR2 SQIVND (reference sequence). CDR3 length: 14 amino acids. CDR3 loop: CASSIGPGVETQYF. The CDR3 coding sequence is TGTGCCAGTAGTATCGGCCCGGGGGTGGAGACCCAGTACTTC.

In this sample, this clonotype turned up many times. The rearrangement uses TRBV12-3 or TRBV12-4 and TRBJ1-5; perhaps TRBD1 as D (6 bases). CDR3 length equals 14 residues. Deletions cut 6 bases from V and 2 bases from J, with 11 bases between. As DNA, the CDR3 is TGTGCCAGCAGGGGGGCGGGGGGCAATCAGCCCCAGCATTTT. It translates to CASRGAGGNQPQHF.

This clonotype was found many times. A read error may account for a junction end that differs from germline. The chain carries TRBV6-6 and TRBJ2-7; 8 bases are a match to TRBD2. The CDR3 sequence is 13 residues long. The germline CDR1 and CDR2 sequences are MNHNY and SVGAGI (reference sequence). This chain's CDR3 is CASSPREISGSKF. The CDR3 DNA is TGTGCCAGCAGCCCTCGCGAAATAAGCGGGAGTAAATTC.

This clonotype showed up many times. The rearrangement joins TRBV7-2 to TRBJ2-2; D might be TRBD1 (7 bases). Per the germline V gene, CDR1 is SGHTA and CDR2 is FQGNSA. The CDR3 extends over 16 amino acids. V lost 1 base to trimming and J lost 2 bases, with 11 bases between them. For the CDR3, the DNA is TGTGCCAGCAGCTTAGAAGGAGGGGGCAACACCGGGGAGCTGTTTTTT. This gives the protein CASSLEGGGNTGELFF.

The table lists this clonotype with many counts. CDR3 residues: CASSPYASSVPQHF. CDR3 nucleotide sequence: TGTGCCAGCAGCCCGTACGCGAGTTCGGTGCCCCAGCATTTT. The rearrangement uses TRBV7-9 and TRBJ1-5; no clear D gene. Germline V CDR1 and CDR2: SEHNR, FQNEAQ (reference sequence). The CDR3 has 14 amino acids. V was trimmed by 5 bases and J by 9 bases, leaving 17 bases between them.

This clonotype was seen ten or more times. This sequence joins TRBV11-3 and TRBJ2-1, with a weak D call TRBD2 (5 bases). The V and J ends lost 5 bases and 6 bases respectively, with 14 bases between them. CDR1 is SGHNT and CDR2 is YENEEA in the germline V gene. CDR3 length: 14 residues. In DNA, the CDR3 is TGTGCCAGCAGCGCGGGCGGGTTGGTCAATGAGCAGTTCTTC. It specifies CASSAGGLVNEQFF.